This T cell receptor (beta chain) was documented in a study of CD8 T cells in ankylosing spondylitis. Of note for this clonotype: The target antigen is unknown.

The CDR3 consists of 13 residues. Germline assignment: CDR1 DFQATT and CDR2 SNEGSKA (reference sequence). V lost 6 bases and J lost 2; bases outside the gene matches: 6. Molecular-barcoded quantitative 5'-RACE produced these TCR beta libraries. Each CDR3 protein gets one entry after TCRdb re-called the 5' RACE reads with MiXCR. Altogether a few hundred thousand distinct CDR3 sequences are present, under 25% being singletons, with the ten largest covering around 17%. Study outcomes and limitations: Peripheral blood held disease-linked clones only at relatively low frequency, and these were CD8+. There was a TCR beta motif, made of several highly homologous variants, that appeared characteristic of ankylosing spondylitis blood. Certain motif variants had earlier appeared in reactive arthritis synovial fluid and blood.

The chain carries TRBV20-1 and TRBJ1-1, with 7 bases fitting TRBD1. The sequence derives from a male donor with ankylosing spondylitis. Sequencing was carried out using blood, either unsorted or a sorted T cell fraction (not recorded which). The CDR3 nucleotides are TGCAGTGCCTGGGACAGCCCAAACACTGAAGCTTTCTTT. Its protein product is CSAWDSPNTEAFF.